The clone carrying this T cell receptor (beta chain) appeared a few times. Its antigen is still unknown. The CDR3 end is not reached by the read, which stops 3 residues before it; the germline J gene fills it in. This specimen comes from a study of T cell clonality in common variable immunodeficiency. The study's findings and limits: CVID patient heterogeneity limited repertoire-clinical complication correlations.

Clones were sequenced by immunoSEQ multiplex PCR, and TCRdb holds only the in-frame ones, with some missing. The sample gives roughly 50,000 clones, none seen only once, and the top ten clones hold approximately 3.6%. Per germline, CDR1 LNHDA and CDR2 SQIVND (reference sequence). The CDR3 consists of 16 residues. V and J are TRBV19 and TRBJ2-2; maybe TRBD1 (6 bases). Sequencing was performed on peripheral blood mononuclear cells. This clonotype was obtained from a person between 18 and 75 years old in good health. The sequenced part of the CDR3 DNA is TGTGCCAGCCGACCGGGACACCTCTCTGGGGCCAACGTG. Residues: CASRPGHLSGANV. The entire CDR3 sequence reads CASRPGHLSGANVLFF.